A selection of T cell receptor beta chains follows, all from one sample in a study of beta chain features in type 1 diabetes. The data were produced by immunoSEQ multiplex PCR, yet TCRdb's version contains in-frame clones alone and is incomplete. This table has 150,000 or so clones, roughly 9.3% appearing once. The sequenced material came from central memory CD4+ T cells from blood. The receptors stem from a woman in her thirties or forties in good health. Both conserved end residues are part of each CDR3. Each record gives: V gene, J gene, CDR3 protein.

V: TRBV5-8
J: TRBJ2-7
CDR3: CASSLPYEQYF

V: TRBV7-9
J: TRBJ2-5
CDR3: CASTSRTGGETQYF

V: TRBV6-6
J: TRBJ2-2
CDR3: CASTSGAGGPAGELFF

V: TRBV4-3
J: TRBJ1-3
CDR3: CASSHAGGDRAAGNTIYF

V: TRBV7-9
J: TRBJ2-3
CDR3: CASSKGLAGPTDTQYF

V: TRBV21-1
J: TRBJ2-7
CDR3: CASAGRGDRYEQYF

V: TRBV5-1
J: TRBJ2-1
CDR3: CASSPPGLEVGEQFF

V: TRBV6-1
J: TRBJ1-6
CDR3: CASSDRGNSPLHF

V: TRBV7-9
J: TRBJ1-2
CDR3: CASSLDGTGGGYGYTF

V: TRBV5-3
J: TRBJ2-2
CDR3: CARRDQGETGELFF

V: TRBV9
J: TRBJ2-2
CDR3: CASSVGSRSGELFF

V: TRBV15
J: TRBJ1-4
CDR3: CATSRDRQGNEKLFF

V: TRBV7-8
J: TRBJ2-3
CDR3: CASSPGGSTDTQYF

V: TRBV2
J: TRBJ2-3
CDR3: CASSETIRTDTQYF

V: TRBV2
J: TRBJ2-7
CDR3: CASSDQSYEQYF

V: TRBV4-1
J: TRBJ1-2
CDR3: CASSQVRGGRYGYTF

V: TRBV7-6
J: TRBJ1-5
CDR3: CASSLPATGDHSNQPQHF

V: TRBV6-1
J: TRBJ1-2
CDR3: CASSEGQGLSYTF

V: TRBV11-1
J: TRBJ2-2
CDR3: CASSYTGNTGELFF

V: TRBV2
J: TRBJ2-7
CDR3: CASKVGTGRYEQYF

V: TRBV6-6
J: TRBJ2-7
CDR3: CASSYVNNLRGHEQYF

V: TRBV4-3
J: TRBJ2-2
CDR3: CASSQADTNTGELFF

V: TRBV7-2
J: TRBJ2-2
CDR3: CASSLAPGLAGVLNTGELFF

V: TRBV4-1
J: TRBJ2-7
CDR3: CASSRGEYEQYF

V: TRBV19
J: TRBJ2-4
CDR3: CAISPGGTKNIQYF

V: TRBV5-1
J: TRBJ1-2
CDR3: CASSFASGTNYGYTF

V: TRBV4-3
J: TRBJ2-2
CDR3: CASQRDSGTGELFF

V: TRBV6-5
J: TRBJ1-2
CDR3: CASSRDRKLTF

V: TRBV7-2
J: TRBJ2-3
CDR3: CASSLRWSSGDTQYF

V: TRBV10-3
J: TRBJ2-7
CDR3: CAISRDRGAYEQYF

V: TRBV10-3
J: TRBJ2-5
CDR3: CAISRDYQETQYF

V: TRBV29-1
J: TRBJ1-2
CDR3: CSVEDPLDSGYTF

V: TRBV5-6
J: TRBJ1-6
CDR3: CASNIGQGNSPLHF

V: TRBV5-1
J: TRBJ1-1
CDR3: CASSSQAQGTEAFF

V: TRBV2
J: TRBJ2-5
CDR3: CASSSDRVETQYF

V: TRBV6-5
J: TRBJ2-7
CDR3: CASSYSPTASYEQYF

V: TRBV19
J: TRBJ2-7
CDR3: CASSIGGTGNYEQYF

V: TRBV7-2
J: TRBJ2-5
CDR3: CASSLGVGAGETQYF

V: TRBV19
J: TRBJ1-2
CDR3: CASRLTDGYTF

V: TRBV7-2
J: TRBJ1-2
CDR3: CASSFPPGTGMGGYTF

V: TRBV15
J: TRBJ2-5
CDR3: CATSRGGGPETQYF

V: TRBV5-5
J: TRBJ1-5
CDR3: CASSPGWSNQPQHF

V: TRBV15
J: TRBJ2-3
CDR3: CATSTDSSSTDTQYF

V: TRBV10-2
J: TRBJ2-1
CDR3: CASRAGAGRYNEQFF

V: TRBV4-3
J: TRBJ2-3
CDR3: CASSQGTRGRPDTQYF

V: TRBV7-8
J: TRBJ1-4
CDR3: CASSPVSRKQDEKLFF

V: TRBV5-1
J: TRBJ1-3
CDR3: CASSSGVGISGNTIYF

V: TRBV5-1
J: TRBJ2-2
CDR3: CASSRNPQGTSNTGELFF

V: TRBV5-6
J: TRBJ2-5
CDR3: CASSLVEETQYF

V: TRBV6-1
J: TRBJ2-5
CDR3: CASTSRQRETQYF